The 27 T cell receptor beta chains below were found in one sample sequenced in a study of siplizumab effects on memory and regulatory T cells. Method: immunoSEQ multiplex PCR; TCRdb's copy keeps in-frame clones and lacks some. Among about 87,000 clones listed, just under 90% were seen once. The sample was CD4+ T cells sorted from blood. Every receptor here comes from a human donor in good health.

The chain is built from TRBV28 and TRBJ2-2, with 11 bases identical to TRBD1. This CDR3 is built from 18 residues. V gave up 1 base and J gave up 7 bases; unmatched junction bases: 11. In germline, CDR1 is MDHEN, CDR2 SYDVKM. The CDR3 region is CASSLYPGGQGDGGELFF. CDR3 nucleotides: TGTGCCAGCAGTTTATACCCGGGGGGACAGGGGGACGGCGGGGAGCTGTTTTTT.

The rearrangement joins TRBV4-2 to TRBJ1-4; D is uncertain. This CDR3 is 18 amino acids long. V dropped 0 bases and J dropped 0 bases, with 14 bases sitting between them. CDR1 is LGHNA and CDR2 is YNFKEQ in the germline V gene. The CDR3 loop reads CASSQDPGIPSTNEKLFF. DNA for the CDR3: TGTGCCAGCAGCCAAGATCCGGGCATTCCTTCAACTAATGAAAAACTGTTTTTT.

The chain links TRBV18 to TRBJ2-6; D is ambiguous. V lost 6 bases to trimming and J lost 4 bases, with 10 bases between them. The CDR3 spans 14 residues. The germline V gene encodes CDR1 KGHSH and CDR2 LQKENI. The CDR3, as DNA: TGTGCCAGCTCCCCGCTTCACGGGGCCAACGTCCTGACTTTC. It codes for CASSPLHGANVLTF.

This clone showed up just a few times. The V call is TRBV29-1, the J call TRBJ2-5; 7 nucleotides agree with TRBD2. Germline CDR1 is SQVTM and CDR2 is ANQGSEA. J was trimmed by 5 bases and V by 3 bases; bases with no gene match: 3. This CDR3 is 12 amino acids long. The CDR3 DNA reads TGCAGCGTTGACGAGGGAGGGGAGACCCAGTACTTC. Its protein product is CSVDEGGETQYF.

V usage is TRBV5-1 and J usage is TRBJ2-4, with TRBD2 identical over 9 bases. This CDR3 has 17 residues. From germline, CDR1 is SGHRS and CDR2 YFSETQ. V trimming: 4 bases; J trimming: 3 bases; junction bases outside the gene matches: 11. In DNA, the CDR3 is TGCGCCAGCAGCCGGGGGCTAGCGGGAAAGGGCAAAAACATTCAGTACTTC. Translating gives CASSRGLAGKGKNIQYF.

V gene TRBV19 combines with J gene TRBJ2-2, with D possibly called TRBD1 or TRBD2 (6 bases each). The CDR3 is 15 amino acids. CDR1 is LNHDA and CDR2 is SQIVND in the germline V gene (reference sequence). Trimming pared 1 base from V and 4 bases from J, leaving 10 bases between. This CDR3 reads CASSIGGAGTGELFF. For the CDR3, the DNA is TGTGCCAGTAGTATAGGGGGGGCTGGCACCGGGGAGCTGTTTTTT.

The chain links TRBV5-1 to TRBJ1-5, with D perhaps TRBD1 (6 bases). The CDR3 loop spans 16 amino acids. In germline, CDR1 is SGHRS, CDR2 YFSETQ. V lost 0 bases and J lost 1, with 11 bases in between. CDR3 sequence: CASSLGGAGSNQPQHF. In DNA, the CDR3 is TGCGCCAGCAGCTTGGGGGGGGCCGGGAGCAATCAGCCCCAGCATTTT.

The V and J genes are TRBV18 and TRBJ1-1; tentative D call: TRBD1 (5 bases). Germline V gives CDR1 KGHSH, CDR2 LQKENI. This CDR3 region has 16 residues. The V end was cut by 1 base, the J end by 2 bases, with 14 bases between. This CDR3 is CASSPRVTWGNTEAFF. The CDR3 DNA is TGTGCCAGCTCACCACGAGTAACTTGGGGCAACACTGAAGCTTTCTTT.

The chain joins TRBV11-3 to TRBJ2-3; TRBD2 aligns across 11 bases. The CDR3 consists of 17 residues. The germline V gene encodes CDR1 SGHNT and CDR2 YENEEA. Trimming cost V 1 base and J 6 bases; bases outside gene matches: 9. The CDR3 protein is CASSLGLGLAGQDTQYF. CDR3 sequence (DNA): TGTGCCAGCAGCTTAGGCCTAGGACTAGCGGGTCAGGATACGCAGTATTTT.

The sample holds a few counts of this clone. The rearrangement uses TRBV14 and TRBJ1-5, with 11 bases lining up with TRBD1. With V trimmed by 6 bases and J by 2 bases, 3 bases remained unmatched. CDR3 length equals 15 residues. The germline V gene has CDR1 SGHDN and CDR2 FVKESK. CDR3 residues: CASSPGQGGNQPQHF. The CDR3 DNA reads TGTGCCAGCAGTCCGGGACAGGGGGGCAATCAGCCCCAGCATTTT.

V and J are TRBV5-4 and TRBJ2-5, with D hard to call. Trimming left V 0 bases short and J 2 bases short, with 11 bases between. Germline V gene sequence: CDR1 SGHNT, CDR2 YYREEE (reference sequence). This CDR3 is 15 amino acids long. CDR3 coding DNA: TGTGCCAGCAGCTTGGACGGTTATCGACAAGAGACCCAGTACTTC. Its protein is CASSLDGYRQETQYF.

CDR3 DNA sequence: TGCGCCAGCAGCTTCAATGGCAGGGGCACAGATACGCAGTATTTT. It is translated as CASSFNGRGTDTQYF. This chain connects TRBV5-1 to TRBJ2-3; D is possibly TRBD1 (5 bases). The length of the CDR3 is 15 residues. V was pared by 2 bases and J by 1 base, with 11 bases between. From germline, CDR1 is SGHRS and CDR2 YFSETQ.

This clone has only a few counts. The rearrangement links TRBV7-2 to TRBJ2-2; no definite D call. Looked up from germline, CDR1 is SGHTA and CDR2 is FQGNSA. The CDR3 covers 14 residues. Trimming removed 5 bases from V and 2 bases from J, with 9 bases in between. CDR3 in DNA: TGTGCCAGCAGCCCAAAGACAAACACCGGGGAGCTGTTTTTT. Translated, it gives CASSPKTNTGELFF.

The chain uses TRBV5-1 and TRBJ2-1, with 7 bases aligning to TRBD2. Germline CDR1 is SGHRS and CDR2 is YFSETQ. V shed 1 base and J 9 bases; nucleotides not matched to a gene: 13. CDR3 length equals 16 residues. CDR3 sequence: CASSLIRGSLGSEQFF. The CDR3 nucleotides read TGCGCCAGCAGCTTGATTCGCGGGAGTTTGGGGAGTGAGCAGTTCTTC.

The chain couples TRBV2 to TRBJ2-7, with 7 nucleotides matching TRBD2. The germline V gene encodes CDR1 SNHLY and CDR2 FYNNEI. This CDR3 region has 16 residues. The trim removed 7 bases at V and 2 bases at J, leaving 14 bases unmatched. CDR3 coding DNA: TGTGCCAGCACCCCAGGGAGGCTAGCGGACACCTACGAGCAGTACTTC. Encoded protein: CASTPGRLADTYEQYF.

This clone has more than one count but fewer than ten. The V call is TRBV21-1, the J call TRBJ1-2; the table gives TRBD1 as D, unverified against the DNA. TRBV21-1 is reported as a pseudogene. This CDR3 has 18 amino acids. CDR3 coding DNA: TGTGCCAGCAGCAAAAAGATGACCAGGGTAGGTTCTAACTATGGCTACACCTTC. It specifies CASSKKMTRVGSNYGYTF.

The chain carries TRBV19 and TRBJ2-5; TRBD1 might be the D (5 bases). From germline, CDR1 is LNHDA and CDR2 SQIVND (reference sequence). V dropped 7 bases and J dropped 5 bases, with 17 bases sitting between them. This CDR3 has 14 residues. The CDR3 loop is CASTRGQGLETQYF. In nucleotides, the CDR3 is TGTGCCAGTACAAGGGGTCAGGGTTTGGAGACCCAGTACTTC. The full variable domain, completed using reference TRBV19 and TRBJ2-5, is DGGITQSPKYLFRKEGQNVTLSCEQNLNHDAMYWYRQDPGQGLRLIYYSQIVNDFQKGDIAEGYSVSREKKESFPLTVTSAQKNPTAFYLCASTRGQGLETQYFGPGTRLLVL.

On this clone: Within the sample, other DNA sequences also encode this same CDR3. This chain links TRBV29-1 with TRBJ1-4; 8 nucleotides align to TRBD1. The germline CDR1 and CDR2 sequences are SQVTM and ANQGSEA. The CDR3 loop spans 13 amino acids. The trim removed 4 bases at V and 4 bases at J, leaving 2 bases unmatched. The CDR3 DNA sequence: TGCAGCGTTGGCGACAGGGGTAATGAAAAACTGTTTTTT. Translated, it gives CSVGDRGNEKLFF.

This clone was found a few times. The germline gene is not matched at one end of the junction; a read error may be the cause. The chain uses TRBV7-9 and TRBJ1-3; a weak D match, TRBD1 (6 bases). The V gene's germline CDR1 is SEHNR and CDR2 FQNEAQ (reference sequence). This CDR3 contains 10 residues. The DNA of the CDR3 is TGTGCCAGCAGCTTTAGGGACACTCATTTT. It codes for CASSFRDTHF.

The chain carries TRBV30 and TRBJ2-1; D is undetermined. CDR3 length: 16 amino acids. V was shortened by 4 bases and J by 0 bases, with 16 bases between the two germline ends. Germline values: CDR1 GTSNPN, CDR2 SVGIG (reference sequence). CDR3 bases: TGTGCCTGGATCCAAGTAGGGCGAAGCTCCTACAATGAGCAGTTCTTC. It is translated as CAWIQVGRSSYNEQFF. Supplemented by reference TRBV30 and TRBJ2-1, the full variable domain reads SQTIHQWPATLVQPVGSPLSLECTVEGTSNPNLYWYRQAAGRGLQLLFYSVGIGQISSEVPQNLSASRPQDRQFILSSKKLLLSDSGFYLCAWIQVGRSSYNEQFFGPGTRLTVL.

The chain recombines TRBV5-1 with TRBJ2-7, with D possibly matching TRBD2 (6 bases). The CDR3 runs to 15 residues. Germline CDR1 and CDR2: SGHRS and YFSETQ. The V end lost 4 bases, the J end lost 4 bases, and 18 bases lay between the germline ends. The CDR3 nucleotides are TGCGCCAGCAGCCGCTCCTCGGGACTCCAATACGAGCAGTACTTC. Its protein product is CASSRSSGLQYEQYF.

V gene TRBV4-1 combines with J gene TRBJ2-1; TRBD1 agrees at 7 bases. V dropped 6 bases and J dropped 0; count of bases not matched to a gene: 5. Germline CDR1 and CDR2: MGHRA and YSYEKL. The CDR3 covers 15 residues. The CDR3 reads CASSQRDSSYNEQFF. Written as DNA, the CDR3 is TGCGCCAGCAGTCAACGGGACAGCTCCTACAATGAGCAGTTCTTC.

This chain uses TRBV21-1 with TRBJ2-2; TRBD2 is the table's D call, not checked against the DNA. TRBV21-1 is marked as a pseudogene. The CDR3 has 18 residues. This CDR3 is CASSHPKRLAGCTGELFF. The CDR3 nucleotides are TGTGCCAGCAGCCACCCCAAGCGACTAGCGGGATGCACCGGGGAGCTGTTTTTT.

V is TRBV6-5 and J is TRBJ2-7; D is possibly TRBD1 (6 bases). Germline lookup yields CDR1 MNHEY and CDR2 SVGAGI. The CDR3 loop spans 13 amino acids. Trimming removed 6 bases at V and 3 bases at J, with 12 bases between. The CDR3 loop is CASSILQGYEQYF. The CDR3 nucleotides are TGTGCCAGCAGCATCCTACAGGGCTACGAGCAGTACTTC.

The chain's CDR3 is CASSDGNRYTEAFF. CDR3 coding DNA: TGTGCCAGCAGCGATGGGAATAGATACACTGAAGCTTTCTTT. This chain uses TRBV13 with TRBJ1-1, with D unresolved. From germline, CDR1 is PRHDT and CDR2 FYEKMQ (reference sequence). This CDR3 region has 14 residues. V dropped 5 bases and J dropped 3 bases, with 13 bases sitting between them.

This clone was recorded at least ten times. The V gene is TRBV6-1, the J gene TRBJ1-1; unclear D gene. The length of the CDR3 is 14 residues. Germline V gene sequence: CDR1 MNHNS, CDR2 SASEGT. Between the trimmed V and J ends, which lost 2 bases and 2 bases, there was a span of 9 bases. For the CDR3, the DNA is TGTGCCAGCAGTGAACGGGGATACAACACTGAAGCTTTCTTT. It translates to CASSERGYNTEAFF.

The chain uses TRBV5-1 and TRBJ1-1, with D tentatively TRBD1 (5 bases). This CDR3 contains 14 residues. Germline V gene data show CDR1 as SGHRS and CDR2 as YFSETQ. The V and J ends lost 0 bases and 6 bases respectively, with 12 bases between them. CDR3 in DNA: TGCGCCAGCAGCTTGGAAGGGGTTAGCGCTGAAGCTTTCTTT. Residues: CASSLEGVSAEAFF.